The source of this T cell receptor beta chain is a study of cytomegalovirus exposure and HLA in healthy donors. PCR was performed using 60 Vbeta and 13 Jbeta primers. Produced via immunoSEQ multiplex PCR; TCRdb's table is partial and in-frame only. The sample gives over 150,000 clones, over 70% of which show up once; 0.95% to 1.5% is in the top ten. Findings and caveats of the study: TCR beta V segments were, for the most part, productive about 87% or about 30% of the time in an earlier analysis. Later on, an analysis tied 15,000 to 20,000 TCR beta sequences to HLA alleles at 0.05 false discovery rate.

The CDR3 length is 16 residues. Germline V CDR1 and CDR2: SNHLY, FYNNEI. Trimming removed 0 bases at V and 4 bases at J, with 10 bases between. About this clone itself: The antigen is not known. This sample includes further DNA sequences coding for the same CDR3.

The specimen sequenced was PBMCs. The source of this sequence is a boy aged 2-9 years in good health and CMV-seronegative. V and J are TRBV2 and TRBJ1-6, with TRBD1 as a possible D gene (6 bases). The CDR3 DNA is TGTGCCAGCAGTGAAGCGCTGGACAGTTATAATTCACCCCTCCACTTT. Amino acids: CASSEALDSYNSPLHF.